The source of this T cell receptor beta chain is a study of blood T cell repertoires in COVID-19. This clone occurred once. Profiled with immunoSEQ multiplex PCR; TCRdb holds only in-frame clones, not every one. The sample records more than 250,000 clones, around 83% being singletons. In the 2 weeks before study entry, exposed participants met a COVID-19 case, which was PCR-confirmed or clinician-diagnosed. The clonotype was recovered from a man between 40 and 49 years old who had been exposed to COVID-19. Input material: PBMCs or T cells enriched from blood (not recorded which).

In nucleotides, the CDR3 is TGCGCCAGCAGCTTTGTGGGGGACAGCACCGGGGAGCTGTTTTTT. It translates to CASSFVGDSTGELFF. This sequence joins TRBV5-1 and TRBJ2-2, with 7 bases matching TRBD1. The CDR3 covers 15 residues. The J segment lost 4 bases and the V segment lost 2 bases, leaving 5 bases of the junction unmatched. The germline V gene has CDR1 SGHRS and CDR2 YFSETQ. The full variable domain, rest sourced from reference TRBV5-1 and TRBJ2-2, is KAGVTQTPRYLIKTRGQQVTLSCSPISGHRSVSWYQQTPGQGLQFLFEYFSETQRNKGNFPGRFSGRQFSNSRSEMNVSTLELGDSALYLCASSFVGDSTGELFFGEGSRLTVL.